The 30 T cell receptor beta chains below all came from one sample that was sequenced in a study of blood T cell repertoires in COVID-19. The protocol was immunoSEQ multiplex PCR, while the TCRdb copy is restricted to in-frame clones and leaves out a portion. The sample includes over 200,000 clones, about 90% of them seen just once. The sample comprised peripheral blood. These receptors all stem from a woman aged 60-75 years with acute or convalescent COVID-19.

This clone was seen once. The chain carries TRBV18 and TRBJ1-3; 7 positions agree with TRBD1. Trimming at V came to 3 bases and at J to 0 bases, leaving 8 bases not matched to a gene. Germline V gives CDR1 KGHSH, CDR2 LQKENI. This CDR3 spans 17 amino acids. The CDR3 reads CASSPIRGPDSGNTIYF. In DNA form, the CDR3 reads TGTGCCAGCTCACCCATTAGGGGGCCGGACTCTGGAAACACCATATATTTT.

This chain connects TRBV28 to TRBJ2-3; TRBD2 matches 10 bases. V was clipped by 4 bases and J by 3 bases; unmatched bases: 7. Germline V lookup: CDR1 MDHEN, CDR2 SYDVKM. The CDR3 loop spans 16 amino acids. CDR3 amino acids: CASSSPSGSGTDTQYF. In DNA form, the CDR3 reads TGTGCCAGCAGTTCACCTAGCGGGAGCGGGACAGATACGCAGTATTTT.

The chain links TRBV4-3 to TRBJ2-5, with a tentative D call TRBD2 (7 bases). This CDR3 contains 16 residues. V dropped 0 bases and J dropped 2 bases, with 13 bases sitting between them. Per the germline V gene, CDR1 is LGHNA and CDR2 is YSLEER. CDR3 region: CASSQERAGTQETQYF. In DNA form, the CDR3 reads TGCGCCAGCAGCCAAGAAAGAGCGGGGACACAAGAGACCCAGTACTTC.

J is TRBJ2-3 and V is TRBV7-3, with D hard to call. The V end lost 3 bases, the J end lost 1 base, and 11 bases lay between the germline ends. Germline V CDR1 and CDR2: SGHTA, FQGTGA. The CDR3 contains 15 residues. The CDR3 DNA follows: TGTGCCAGCAGCTTCACCAGTGTGGGCACAGATACGCAGTATTTT. This translates into CASSFTSVGTDTQYF.

The rearrangement joins TRBV4-1 to TRBJ1-6; possibly TRBD1 for D (5 bases). The V gene's germline CDR1 is MGHRA and CDR2 YSYEKL. Trimming stripped 4 bases from V and 0 bases from J, with 7 bases between. The length of the CDR3 is 15 residues. CDR3 loop: CASSRTHSYNSPLHF. CDR3 in DNA: TGCGCCAGCAGCCGGACACACTCCTATAATTCACCCCTCCACTTT.

This chain joins TRBV3-1 (or the pseudogene TRBV3-2) and TRBJ1-6; no reliable D call. The CDR3 length is 13 residues. V lost 6 bases and J 10 bases, leaving 13 bases between the germline ends. Germline CDR1 and CDR2: LGHDT and YNNKEL (reference sequence). The CDR3 DNA reads TGTGCCAGCAGTAAACAGAAGCAATCACCCCTCCACTTT. Its protein product is CASSKQKQSPLHF.

V and J are TRBV24-1 and TRBJ1-2; perhaps TRBD1 as D (6 bases). The CDR3 has 14 amino acids. Germline-derived CDR1 and CDR2 are KGHDR and SFDVKD. With 3 bases removed from V and 4 bases from J, the gap between germline ends came to 11 bases. The CDR3 spells CATSDKGHFYGYTF. The CDR3 DNA is TGTGCCACCAGTGATAAGGGACACTTCTATGGCTACACCTTC.

DNA of the CDR3: TGCGCCAGCAGCGCCGGACAGGGGGCATTCTATGGCTACACCTTC. Translating it yields CASSAGQGAFYGYTF. The V gene is TRBV5-1, the J gene TRBJ1-2; TRBD1 aligns across 11 bases. The CDR3 has 15 amino acids. Per germline, CDR1 SGHRS and CDR2 YFSETQ. J lost 4 bases, V lost 4 bases, and 6 bases had no gene match.

J is TRBJ1-1 and V is TRBV3-1 (or the pseudogene TRBV3-2); D is perhaps TRBD1 (5 bases). CDR1 LGHDT and CDR2 YNNKEL come from the germline V gene (reference sequence). This CDR3 comprises 15 residues. Trimming left V 1 base short and J 5 bases short, with 14 bases between. The CDR3: CASSQGGQGGTEAFF. The CDR3 DNA reads as TGTGCCAGCAGCCAAGGTGGGCAGGGAGGAACTGAAGCTTTCTTT.

CDR3 bases: TGTGCCAGCAGCTCGGACGCCGGGACAGGACTCTATGGCTACACCTTC. Amino acids: CASSSDAGTGLYGYTF. This chain joins TRBV9 and TRBJ1-2; 8 nucleotides agree with TRBD1. J was trimmed by 4 bases and V by 4 bases; bases with no gene match: 12. From germline, CDR1 is SGDLS and CDR2 YYNGEE. This CDR3 region has 16 residues.

A few counts support this clone. This chain links TRBV6-5 with TRBJ2-5; 7 bases are a match to TRBD2. In germline, CDR1 is MNHEY, CDR2 SVGAGI. The CDR3 extends over 14 amino acids. Trimming took 6 bases from V and 2 from J; bases not matched to a gene: 6. DNA of the CDR3: TGTGCCAGCAGGATCGGGGGGATACAAGAGACCCAGTACTTC. Protein sequence: CASRIGGIQETQYF.

V is TRBV12-3 or TRBV12-4 and J is TRBJ1-2; D is uncertain. The CDR3 has 13 residues. Between the trimmed V and J ends, which lost 5 bases and 5 bases, there was a span of 12 bases. The CDR3, as DNA: TGTGCCAGCAGTCCCCCGAACAGATATGGCTACACCTTC. Translation: CASSPPNRYGYTF.

The chain has TRBV7-6 and TRBJ2-7, with TRBD2 identical over 7 bases. The CDR3 extends over 14 amino acids. Trimming cost V 2 bases and J 4 bases; bases outside gene matches: 5. Germline CDR1 and CDR2: SGHVS and FNYEAQ. The chain's CDR3 is CASSLNPSGYEQYF. DNA for the CDR3: TGTGCCAGCAGCTTAAACCCTAGCGGATACGAGCAGTACTTC.

V usage is TRBV28 and J usage is TRBJ1-5, with 7 bases identical to TRBD1. J was trimmed by 3 bases and V by 8 bases; bases with no gene match: 4. Per the germline V gene, CDR1 is MDHEN and CDR2 is SYDVKM. CDR3 size: 13 residues. This CDR3 is CASRTGHNQPQHF. DNA of the CDR3: TGTGCCAGCCGGACAGGCCACAATCAGCCCCAGCATTTT.

The V call is TRBV6-6, the J call TRBJ1-2; 7 bases are shared with TRBD1. The CDR3 is made up of 13 amino acids. J gave up 7 bases and V 3 bases, and 5 bases lay outside the gene matches. Germline loops: CDR1 MNHNY, CDR2 SVGAGI (reference sequence). The CDR3 reads CASSYTGVPGYTF. The DNA for the CDR3 is TGTGCCAGCAGTTATACAGGGGTCCCTGGCTACACCTTC.

The genes are TRBV7-9 and TRBJ2-5, with 14 bases aligning to TRBD2. This CDR3 is built from 17 residues. The junction had 6 bases not matched to a gene; V was cut back by 2 bases and J by 4 bases. Germline CDR1 reads SEHNR; CDR2 reads FQNEAQ (reference sequence). The CDR3 DNA is TGTGCCAGCAGCTTAAGACTAGCGGGAGGGCGTGGAGAGACCCAGTACTTC. Translation: CASSLRLAGGRGETQYF.

In DNA form, the CDR3 reads TGTGCCAGCAGCTTGGTGGTGGGAGTTCGAGAGACCCAGTACTTC. It yields the protein CASSLVVGVRETQYF. The chain links TRBV5-5 to TRBJ2-5, with a weak D call TRBD2 (5 bases). Trimming removed 0 bases at V and 4 bases at J, with 13 bases between. CDR1 and CDR2 from the germline V gene are SGHKS and YYEKEE (reference sequence). The CDR3 length is 15 residues.

This chain uses TRBV5-6 with TRBJ2-1; maybe TRBD1 (6 bases). V was pared by 3 bases and J by 1 base, with 20 bases between. Germline V CDR1 and CDR2: SGHDT, YYEEEE. The CDR3 spans 18 residues. CDR3 in amino acids: CASSYRRSGARSYNEQFF. The CDR3 nucleotides are TGTGCCAGCAGCTACCGCCGCTCAGGGGCGAGGTCCTACAATGAGCAGTTCTTC.

The CDR3 region has the DNA TGCGCCAGCAGCTTGGTACCCTGGGGGGGCCAAGGTGAACTGTTTTTT. This codes for CASSLVPWGGQGELFF. V is TRBV5-1 and J is TRBJ1-4, with a tentative D call TRBD1 (6 bases). The germline V gene has CDR1 SGHRS and CDR2 YFSETQ. The CDR3 spans 16 residues. The germline V and J ends were trimmed by 0 bases and 12 bases, with 21 bases remaining between them.

The chain couples TRBV30 to TRBJ1-1; TRBD1 might be the D (6 bases). CDR1 and CDR2 from the germline V gene are GTSNPN and SVGIG (reference sequence). The CDR3 runs to 16 residues. Trimming pared 3 bases from V and 0 bases from J, leaving 17 bases between. The CDR3 sequence is CAWRPRGGTLNTEAFF. CDR3 sequence (DNA): TGTGCCTGGAGGCCCAGGGGAGGGACCCTGAACACTGAAGCTTTCTTT.

V and J are TRBV5-4 and TRBJ2-3; 8 bases agree with TRBD2. The ends lost 3 bases at V and 3 bases at J; junction bases unmatched: 12. The CDR3 spans 17 residues. Germline V CDR1 and CDR2: SGHNT, YYREEE (reference sequence). The CDR3 coding sequence is TGTGCCAGCAGCTCGAAAAGCGGGAGAGGTAGGACAGATACGCAGTATTTT. Translated, it gives CASSSKSGRGRTDTQYF.

This clone was counted only a few times. The chain is built from TRBV7-2 and TRBJ1-5, with D possibly being TRBD1 (5 bases). The germline CDR1 and CDR2 sequences are SGHTA and FQGNSA. The CDR3 sequence is 15 residues long. V lost 5 bases and J 5 bases, leaving 16 bases between the germline ends. CDR3 region: CASSPPTTGDQPQHF. CDR3 nucleotides: TGTGCCAGCAGCCCCCCCACTACAGGCGATCAGCCCCAGCATTTT.

The chain is built from TRBV5-1 and TRBJ2-7; 9 nucleotides align to TRBD1. The CDR3 is made up of 18 amino acids. V gave up 5 bases and J gave up 2 bases; unmatched junction bases: 17. The germline V gene has CDR1 SGHRS and CDR2 YFSETQ. The CDR3 DNA reads TGCGCCAGCAGACGCGGGACAGGGCGTCCCGGGTCTCCCTACGAGCAGTACTTC. Residues: CASRRGTGRPGSPYEQYF.

The rearrangement uses TRBV19 and TRBJ1-6, with D unclear. CDR3 length equals 15 residues. CDR1 and CDR2 (germline): LNHDA, SQIVND (reference sequence). Trimming cost V 6 bases and J 6 bases, with 15 bases left between them. CDR3 residues: CASSLTGVPNSPLHF. Here the CDR3 DNA reads TGTGCCAGTAGCCTTACGGGAGTCCCTAATTCACCCCTCCACTTT. Full variable domain (outside the CDR3, taken from reference TRBV19 and TRBJ1-6): DGGITQSPKYLFRKEGQNVTLSCEQNLNHDAMYWYRQDPGQGLRLIYYSQIVNDFQKGDIAEGYSVSREKKESFPLTVTSAQKNPTAFYLCASSLTGVPNSPLHFGNGTRLTVT.

This clone appeared a single time. The V gene is TRBV6-5, the J gene TRBJ2-3; possible D gene TRBD1, 6 bases. This CDR3 has 16 residues. Trimming shortened V by 4 bases and J by 3 bases, and 17 bases separated the two germline ends. In germline, CDR1 is MNHEY, CDR2 SVGAGI. Here the CDR3 DNA reads TGTGCCAGCAGTTCCGGGACATTCATTCGGACAGATACGCAGTATTTT. Protein product: CASSSGTFIRTDTQYF.

In this sample, this clone turned up once. The chain carries TRBV7-9 and TRBJ1-5; 7 bases align to TRBD1. Looked up from germline, CDR1 is SEHNR and CDR2 is FQNEAQ (reference sequence). V gave up 8 bases and J gave up 0 bases; unmatched junction bases: 7. The CDR3 has 15 amino acids. The CDR3 sequence: CASASGQPSNQPQHF. As DNA, the CDR3 is TGTGCCAGCGCCTCGGGACAGCCTAGCAATCAGCCCCAGCATTTT. The full variable domain, with the rest looked up from reference TRBV7-9 and TRBJ1-5, is DTGVSQNPRHKITKRGQNVTFRCDPISEHNRLYWYRQTLGQGPEFLTYFQNEAQLEKSRLLSDRFSAERPKGSFSTLEIQRTEQGDSAMYLCASASGQPSNQPQHFGDGTRLSIL.

The chain recombines TRBV30 with TRBJ1-4; 7 bases map to TRBD1. CDR3 length: 14 amino acids. CDR1 and CDR2 from the germline V gene are GTSNPN and SVGIG (reference sequence). V lost 0 bases and J lost 8; bases outside the gene matches: 6. CDR3 coding DNA: TGTGCCTGGAGTGTAAACAGGGGAAACGAAAAACTGTTTTTT. Its translation: CAWSVNRGNEKLFF. Combining the CDR3 with reference TRBV30 and TRBJ1-4 gives the whole variable domain SQTIHQWPATLVQPVGSPLSLECTVEGTSNPNLYWYRQAAGRGLQLLFYSVGIGQISSEVPQNLSASRPQDRQFILSSKKLLLSDSGFYLCAWSVNRGNEKLFFGSGTQLSVL.

V gene TRBV19 combines with J gene TRBJ1-5, with 7 bases lining up with TRBD1. The CDR3 sequence is 17 residues long. The germline V gene encodes CDR1 LNHDA and CDR2 SQIVND (reference sequence). Losses at the gene ends were 4 bases for V and 0 bases for J; bases not matched to a gene: 9. The CDR3 region is CASSTLAGTDSNQPQHF. CDR3 DNA sequence: TGTGCCAGTAGTACCCTTGCCGGGACAGATAGCAATCAGCCCCAGCATTTT.

The V and J genes are TRBV7-2 and TRBJ2-5; 9 bases agree with TRBD1. The junction had 1 base not matched to a gene; V was cut back by 0 bases and J by 5 bases. CDR1 is SGHTA and CDR2 is FQGNSA in the germline V gene. This CDR3 comprises 14 residues. The CDR3 nucleotides are TGTGCCAGCAGCTTAGCGGGACAGGGCGAGACCCAGTACTTC. Protein: CASSLAGQGETQYF.

The rearrangement uses TRBV30 and TRBJ1-3; 9 bases are a match to TRBD1. V shed 5 bases and J 7 bases; nucleotides not matched to a gene: 0. Germline V gene sequence: CDR1 GTSNPN, CDR2 SVGIG (reference sequence). The CDR3 is made up of 11 amino acids. CDR3 sequence (DNA): TGTGCCTGGGACAGGGGGAACACCATATATTTT. This sequence encodes CAWDRGNTIYF.